The 15 T cell receptor beta chains in this list originate from one sample, sequenced in a study of PD-1 blockade in classical Hodgkin lymphoma. Brentuximab vedotin exposure varied among the patients, all of whom had relapsed after autologous stem cell transplantation. It was by magnetic negative selection that CD4+ T cells were purified from thawed PBMCs. Clones were read by immunoSEQ multiplex PCR, and TCRdb kept only the in-frame ones, dropping some. The data show 30,000 to 40,000 clones, 90% seen once. This sample comprised CD4+ T cells from blood, obtained at baseline. These receptors came from a human donor with classical Hodgkin lymphoma.

The chain is built from TRBV5-1 and TRBJ2-2; D remains ambiguous. This CDR3 contains 13 residues. Germline V gene sequence: CDR1 SGHRS, CDR2 YFSETQ. V lost 0 bases, J lost 4 bases, and 4 bases lay in between. The CDR3 bases are TGCGCCAGCAGCTTGGTGTCCACCGGGGAGCTGTTTTTT. Protein: CASSLVSTGELFF.

This chain joins TRBV11-2 and TRBJ1-4; 7 nucleotides line up with TRBD1. Trimming removed 3 bases from V and 6 bases from J; junction bases left unmatched: 10. The V gene's germline CDR1 is SGHAT and CDR2 FQNNGV. The CDR3 consists of 16 residues. The CDR3 bases are TGTGCCAGCAGCTTTTCCCAGGGGGTGAGGGATGAAAAACTGTTTTTT. It specifies CASSFSQGVRDEKLFF.

The rearrangement joins TRBV6-4 to TRBJ1-1; 7 positions agree with TRBD1. Germline V gene sequence: CDR1 MRHNA, CDR2 SNTAGT. There are 13 residues in the CDR3. V lost 7 bases and J lost 0; bases outside the gene matches: 2. The CDR3 DNA reads TGTGCCAGCAAGGGACAGATGAACACTGAAGCTTTCTTT. Translated, it gives CASKGQMNTEAFF.

The rearrangement links TRBV4-1 to TRBJ2-6; perhaps TRBD2 as D (6 bases). Looked up from germline, CDR1 is MGHRA and CDR2 is YSYEKL. Trimming removed 5 bases at V and 0 bases at J, with 17 bases between. There are 18 residues in the CDR3. The CDR3 bases are TGCGCCAGCAGCACCCTGACTAGTTCCCTCTCTGGGGCCAACGTCCTGACTTTC. This codes for CASSTLTSSLSGANVLTF.

The chain has TRBV18 and TRBJ1-3; possible D gene TRBD1, 5 bases. Trimming took 3 bases from V and 0 from J, leaving 12 bases between them. The CDR3 spans 16 residues. Germline CDR1 is KGHSH and CDR2 is LQKENI. The CDR3: CASSPGGFSSGNTIYF. CDR3 coding DNA: TGTGCCAGCTCACCGGGGGGATTCTCCTCTGGAAACACCATATATTTT.

The V gene is TRBV7-2, the J gene TRBJ1-1; maybe TRBD1 (5 bases). The CDR3 loop spans 14 amino acids. The germline V and J ends were trimmed by 2 bases and 5 bases, with 12 bases remaining between them. The germline gives CDR1 SGHTA, CDR2 FQGNSA. The CDR3 reads CASSLHEGRTEAFF. The CDR3 region has the DNA TGTGCCAGCAGCTTACACGAGGGGAGGACTGAAGCTTTCTTT.

CDR3 amino acids: CASSDRSNYGYTF. CDR3 sequence (DNA): TGTGCCAGCAGCGACAGGTCTAACTATGGCTACACCTTC. V usage is TRBV6-5 and J usage is TRBJ1-2; weak D call: TRBD1 (6 bases). The CDR3 has 13 residues. Germline V gives CDR1 MNHEY, CDR2 SVGAGI. Deletions cut 6 bases from V and 0 bases from J, with 8 bases between.

The chain couples TRBV7-9 to TRBJ2-7; 9 bases map to TRBD1. V was clipped by 6 bases and J by 3 bases; unmatched bases: 6. Germline CDR1 and CDR2: SEHNR and FQNEAQ (reference sequence). The CDR3 spans 14 residues. In nucleotides, the CDR3 is TGTGCCAGCAGTAGGGACAGGGAGTACTACGAGCAGTACTTC. It specifies CASSRDREYYEQYF.

DNA of the CDR3: TGTGCCAGCAGTCTGAATGAGGGCTGGGCCAACGTCCTGACTTTC. Translation gives CASSLNEGWANVLTF. The V call is TRBV28, the J call TRBJ2-6, with D possibly matching TRBD2 (5 bases). This CDR3 is built from 15 residues. CDR1 is MDHEN, CDR2 SYDVKM, per germline. Trimming left V 5 bases short and J 5 bases short, with 13 bases between.

The chain combines TRBV7-2 with TRBJ2-3; D not resolved. CDR3 length: 14 residues. Trimming removed 1 base at V and 1 base at J, with 6 bases between. Germline V gives CDR1 SGHTA, CDR2 FQGNSA. The chain's CDR3 is CASSLGRRTDTQYF. DNA for the CDR3: TGTGCCAGCAGCTTAGGACGACGCACAGATACGCAGTATTTT.

The rearrangement joins TRBV10-3 to TRBJ2-3; 12 nucleotides align to TRBD2. Germline CDR1 and CDR2: ENHRY and SYGVKD. V lost 7 bases, J lost 3 bases, and 5 bases stayed unmatched. The CDR3 is 15 residues long. DNA of the CDR3: TGTGCCATCAAACTAGCGGGAGGAGAGACAGATACGCAGTATTTT. Amino acids: CAIKLAGGETDTQYF.

The chain employs TRBV11-2 and TRBJ2-2, with a tentative D call TRBD2 (6 bases). Germline V gives CDR1 SGHAT, CDR2 FQNNGV. The CDR3 is 14 amino acids. The V gene lost 8 bases and the J gene lost 0 bases, with 10 bases spanning the gap. The CDR3 here is CASAGGTNTGELFF. CDR3 DNA: TGTGCCAGCGCGGGCGGGACGAACACCGGGGAGCTGTTTTTT.

This sequence joins TRBV4-1 and TRBJ1-5; tentative D call: TRBD1 (6 bases). This CDR3 contains 16 residues. Per the germline V gene, CDR1 is MGHRA and CDR2 is YSYEKL. V dropped 0 bases and J dropped 2 bases, with 11 bases sitting between them. The CDR3 DNA sequence: TGCGCCAGCAGCCAAGATCGCAGGGGAGGCAATCAGCCCCAGCATTTT. Translated: CASSQDRRGGNQPQHF.

This clone was recorded once. The V gene is TRBV6-5, the J gene TRBJ2-7; tentative D call: TRBD1 (6 bases). Germline CDR1 and CDR2: MNHEY and SVGAGI. This CDR3 region has 12 residues. Trimming shortened V by 2 bases and J by 8 bases, and 10 bases separated the two germline ends. CDR3 residues: CASSYGQRKQYF. The CDR3 bases are TGTGCCAGCAGTTACGGACAGAGGAAGCAGTACTTC.

This sequence joins TRBV11-3 and TRBJ2-3; D might be TRBD2 (5 bases). Germline loops: CDR1 SGHNT, CDR2 YENEEA. The CDR3 has 15 amino acids. Trimming took 4 bases from V and 2 from J, leaving 13 bases between them. DNA of the CDR3: TGTGCCAGCAGCTCTACTAGGTTACTCACAGATACGCAGTATTTT. This gives the protein CASSSTRLLTDTQYF.